Listed below are T cell receptor beta chains from one sample, sequenced in a study of blood T cell repertoires in COVID-19. The method was immunoSEQ multiplex PCR; TCRdb's version includes in-frame clones alone and lacks a portion of them. The sample yields some 170,000 clones, 70% to 85% seen once. Material for sequencing was PBMCs or T cells enriched from blood (not recorded which). The receptors were gathered from a man in his fifties or sixties who had recovered from COVID-19. Both conserved end residues are trimmed from each CDR3.

v_call: TRBV7-9; j_call: TRBJ2-6; cdr3_aa: ASRPNQGAGGANVLT
v_call: TRBV27; j_call: TRBJ1-1; cdr3_aa: ASSFSRMTGRGNTEAF
v_call: TRBV7-9; j_call: TRBJ2-3; cdr3_aa: ASSLGADTQY
v_call: TRBV6-1; j_call: TRBJ2-5; cdr3_aa: ASSEAPGQQETQY
v_call: TRBV7-9; j_call: TRBJ1-1; cdr3_aa: ASSLAEANTEAF
v_call: TRBV6-5; j_call: TRBJ2-5; cdr3_aa: ASRGTGGSQETQY
v_call: TRBV6-5; j_call: TRBJ1-2; cdr3_aa: ASRTGGSNYGYT
v_call: TRBV5-1; j_call: TRBJ2-5; cdr3_aa: ASKERGTPGETQY
v_call: TRBV3-1/TRBV3-2; j_call: TRBJ2-7; cdr3_aa: ASSQGTPSRVEQY
v_call: TRBV9; j_call: TRBJ1-2; cdr3_aa: ASSVDDRIGGYT
v_call: TRBV27; j_call: TRBJ1-1; cdr3_aa: ASSTGNTEAF
v_call: TRBV3-1/TRBV3-2; j_call: TRBJ1-2; cdr3_aa: ASSQGARGNYGYT
v_call: TRBV5-1; j_call: TRBJ1-5; cdr3_aa: ASRPETGDNQPQH
v_call: TRBV5-8; j_call: TRBJ1-5; cdr3_aa: ASSLEQNQPQH
v_call: TRBV6-5; j_call: TRBJ2-5; cdr3_aa: ASSPGTSGGETQY
v_call: TRBV28; j_call: TRBJ1-4; cdr3_aa: ASSRGTALKEKLF
v_call: TRBV3-1/TRBV3-2; j_call: TRBJ1-2; cdr3_aa: ASSERGWGFDYT
v_call: TRBV19; j_call: TRBJ1-5; cdr3_aa: ASSYDSSNQPQH
v_call: TRBV29-1; j_call: TRBJ2-7; cdr3_aa: SVELRTGVYEQY
v_call: TRBV3-1/TRBV3-2; j_call: TRBJ2-7; cdr3_aa: ASRDSTGWHEQY
v_call: TRBV5-6; j_call: TRBJ2-7; cdr3_aa: ASSWGQGYEQY
v_call: TRBV9; j_call: TRBJ1-1; cdr3_aa: ASSVGEMNTEAF
v_call: TRBV9; j_call: TRBJ1-1; cdr3_aa: ASSITGTGESAF
v_call: TRBV19; j_call: TRBJ2-3; cdr3_aa: ASSPDRGVTDTQY
v_call: TRBV24-1; j_call: TRBJ2-2; cdr3_aa: ATSDPGQGDTGELF
v_call: TRBV29-1; j_call: TRBJ2-3; cdr3_aa: SVELAGGPGDTQY
v_call: TRBV29-1; j_call: TRBJ2-7; cdr3_aa: SVGGTLNSYEQY
v_call: TRBV3-1/TRBV3-2; j_call: TRBJ2-1; cdr3_aa: ASRSPPHLVAEQF
v_call: TRBV9; j_call: TRBJ1-3; cdr3_aa: ASSSRQELTGNTIY
v_call: TRBV27; j_call: TRBJ1-3; cdr3_aa: ASSLNRQSSGNTIY
v_call: TRBV15; j_call: TRBJ1-6; cdr3_aa: ATRTGSYNSPLH
v_call: TRBV27; j_call: TRBJ1-1; cdr3_aa: ASSLGAGTLQGDTEAF
v_call: TRBV7-9; j_call: TRBJ2-7; cdr3_aa: ASSPRTGTYEQY
v_call: TRBV24-1; j_call: TRBJ1-2; cdr3_aa: ATSDPHREGYGYT
v_call: TRBV6-5; j_call: TRBJ1-2; cdr3_aa: ASRDREGYGYT
v_call: TRBV19; j_call: TRBJ1-1; cdr3_aa: ASSYTSWAVNTEAF
v_call: TRBV3-1/TRBV3-2; j_call: TRBJ1-1; cdr3_aa: ASSHPGQGNTEAF
v_call: TRBV28; j_call: TRBJ1-1; cdr3_aa: ASSSGNTEAF
v_call: TRBV4-1; j_call: TRBJ2-7; cdr3_aa: ASSQGLAVLSYEQY
v_call: TRBV6-1; j_call: TRBJ1-2; cdr3_aa: ASSEGQNNYGYT
v_call: TRBV5-1; j_call: TRBJ1-2; cdr3_aa: ASSSPGTGSGGYT
v_call: TRBV30; j_call: TRBJ2-4; cdr3_aa: ACQQGASGKNIQY
v_call: TRBV30; j_call: TRBJ2-1; cdr3_aa: AWSLLGTRNEQF
v_call: TRBV6-4; j_call: TRBJ1-1; cdr3_aa: ASSAEGGAWNTEAF
v_call: TRBV5-6; j_call: TRBJ1-2; cdr3_aa: ASILGTGAYGYT
v_call: TRBV2; j_call: TRBJ1-1; cdr3_aa: ASRDFGQAF
v_call: TRBV20-1; j_call: TRBJ2-3; cdr3_aa: SASGDTQY
v_call: TRBV2; j_call: TRBJ1-2; cdr3_aa: ASSKDRGDFGYT
v_call: TRBV4-1; j_call: TRBJ2-7; cdr3_aa: ASSQDMSYEQY
v_call: TRBV21-1; j_call: TRBJ1-1; cdr3_aa: ASSKVEVMNTEAF
v_call: TRBV5-1; j_call: TRBJ1-2; cdr3_aa: ASSLTITDGYT
v_call: TRBV5-1; j_call: TRBJ1-1; cdr3_aa: ASSLTGSSEAF